Below are 10 T cell receptor beta chains sequenced from a single sample in a study of cytomegalovirus exposure and HLA in healthy donors. The PCR used 60 Vbeta and 13 Jbeta primers. The assay was immunoSEQ multiplex PCR, and TCRdb's table has in-frame clones only and misses some. The repertoire holds about 160,000 clones, with around four fifths as singletons. The sequenced material came from PBMCs. These receptors were obtained from a woman in her 30s in good health and CMV-seronegative.

This chain connects TRBV5-1 to TRBJ1-2; 11 bases agree with TRBD1. CDR1 and CDR2 (germline): SGHRS, YFSETQ. V trimming: 0 bases; J trimming: 4 bases; junction bases outside the gene matches: 2. This CDR3 has 15 amino acids. The CDR3, as DNA: TGCGCCAGCAGCTTGGGGACAGGGGGCCTCTATGGCTACACCTTC. It codes for CASSLGTGGLYGYTF.

This clone was observed a single time. It is unclear where the CDR3 begins or ends on the DNA, so no DNA is shown, and the CDR3 is as TCRdb lists it. The CDR3 loop reads CASSLSVRFGGTDTQYF. The rearrangement uses TRBV5-4 and TRBJ2-3; the D call in the table, TRBD2, was not verified against the DNA. Counting both end residues, the CDR3 totals 17 amino acids. Germline V gene sequence: CDR1 SGHNT, CDR2 YYREEE (reference sequence).

The chain uses TRBV7-8 and TRBJ1-1; 11 nucleotides align to TRBD1. The CDR3 is 15 amino acids. J gave up 7 bases and V 7 bases, and 11 bases lay outside the gene matches. CDR1 is SGHVS and CDR2 is FQNEAQ in the germline V gene. Here the CDR3 reads CASTILGQGAFEAFF. CDR3 sequence (DNA): TGTGCCAGCACCATTCTCGGACAGGGGGCATTTGAAGCTTTCTTT.

This clone was picked up a small number of times. V usage is TRBV6-6 and J usage is TRBJ1-5, with D tentatively TRBD1 (5 bases). Trimming pared 0 bases from V and 2 bases from J, leaving 11 bases between. CDR3 length: 16 amino acids. Germline-derived CDR1 and CDR2 are MNHNY and SVGAGI (reference sequence). For the CDR3, the DNA is TGTGCCAGCAGTTACTCGAGGGGAGGAGGCAATCAGCCCCAGCATTTT. It translates to CASSYSRGGGNQPQHF.

This rearrangement joins TRBV7-9 to TRBJ2-1, with D possibly matching TRBD1 (5 bases). Between the trimmed V and J ends, which lost 1 base and 7 bases, there was a span of 14 bases. The CDR3 covers 15 residues. The germline gives CDR1 SEHNR, CDR2 FQNEAQ (reference sequence). DNA for the CDR3: TGTGCCAGCAGCTTAGTGGTGGGGCAAGGGAATGAGCAGTTCTTC. Protein product: CASSLVVGQGNEQFF.

The chain has TRBV19 and TRBJ2-1; a possible D gene is TRBD1 (6 bases). The CDR3 spans 15 residues. Germline V gene lookup returns CDR1 LNHDA and CDR2 SQIVND (reference sequence). Trimming left V 6 bases short and J 4 bases short, with 16 bases between. The DNA for the CDR3 is TGTGCCAGTAGGGCTCAGGGGTACGTATACAATGAGCAGTTCTTC. Protein sequence: CASRAQGYVYNEQFF.

The DNA for the CDR3 is TGCGCCAGCCGTGACGGGTCCCGCGAGACCCAGTACTTC. The encoded protein is CASRDGSRETQYF. This chain uses TRBV5-1 with TRBJ2-5; no definite D call. The germline V gene encodes CDR1 SGHRS and CDR2 YFSETQ. The length of the CDR3 is 13 residues. The ends were cut back, 7 bases at V and 5 bases at J, with 15 bases in the middle.

The rearrangement joins TRBV7-7 to TRBJ2-5, with TRBD1 as a possible D gene (5 bases). CDR3 length: 13 amino acids. The V gene's germline CDR1 is SSHAT and CDR2 FNYEAQ (reference sequence). Trimming cost V 1 base and J 7 bases, with 10 bases left between them. This chain's CDR3 is CASSLGTQGTQYF. In DNA, the CDR3 is TGTGCCAGCAGCTTAGGTACCCAGGGGACCCAGTACTTC.

CDR3 region: CASRRTSGNYEQYF. DNA of the CDR3: TGCGCCAGCAGAAGGACTAGCGGGAACTACGAGCAGTACTTC. V gene TRBV5-1 combines with J gene TRBJ2-5; the match to TRBD2 covers 12 bases. The J call is in doubt because the DNA end fits TRBJ2-7 better. Germline V gives CDR1 SGHRS, CDR2 YFSETQ. The CDR3 covers 14 residues.

The J gene is TRBJ2-5, the V gene TRBV6-5; D gene uncertain. Trimming took 7 bases from V and 3 from J, leaving 15 bases between them. The CDR3 runs to 14 residues. Germline V gene data show CDR1 as MNHEY and CDR2 as SVGAGI. The chain's CDR3 is CASIARQWEETQYF. In DNA, the CDR3 is TGTGCCAGCATCGCCCGACAATGGGAAGAGACCCAGTACTTC.